This paragraph covers one TCR beta chain sequence. Its matching antigen is unknown. The UMIs carried a 6-nucleotide sample barcode, and they were added by template switching. TCRdb reworked the 5' RACE reads into one entry per CDR3 protein, no DNA. This sample contains some 200,000 distinct CDR3 sequences. The CDR3 extends over 15 amino acids. Germline CDR1 reads MNHEY; CDR2 reads SMNVEV (reference sequence). This sample stems from a study of monozygotic twins with inflammatory bowel disease. Study-level findings and limits: Distinguishing T cell subtypes was not possible.

The specimen sequenced was blood. This chain links TRBV27 with TRBJ2-1. The origin of this receptor is a human donor with ulcerative colitis or Crohn's disease, or a healthy co-twin of an affected twin (not recorded which). The CDR3 sequence: CASSFGGVARSEQFF.